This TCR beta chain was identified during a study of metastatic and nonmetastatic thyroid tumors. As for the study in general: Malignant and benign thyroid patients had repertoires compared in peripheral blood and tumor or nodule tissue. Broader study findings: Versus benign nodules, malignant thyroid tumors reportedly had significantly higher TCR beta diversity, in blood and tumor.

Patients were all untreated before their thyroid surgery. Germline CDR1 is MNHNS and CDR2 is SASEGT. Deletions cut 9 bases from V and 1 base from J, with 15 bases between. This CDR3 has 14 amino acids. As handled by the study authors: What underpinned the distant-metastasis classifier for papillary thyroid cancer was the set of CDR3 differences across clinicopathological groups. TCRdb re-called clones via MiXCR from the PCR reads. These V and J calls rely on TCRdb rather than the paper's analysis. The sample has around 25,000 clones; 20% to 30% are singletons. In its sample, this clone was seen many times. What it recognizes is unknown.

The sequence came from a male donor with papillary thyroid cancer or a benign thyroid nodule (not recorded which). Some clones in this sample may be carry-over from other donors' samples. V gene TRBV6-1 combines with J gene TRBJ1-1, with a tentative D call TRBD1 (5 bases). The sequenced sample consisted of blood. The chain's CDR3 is CASMQLGTNTEAFF. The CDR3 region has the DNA TGTGCCAGTATGCAGTTAGGGACGAACACTGAAGCTTTCTTT.